One sample yielded the 7 T cell receptor beta chains listed below, sequenced in a study of blood T cell repertoires in COVID-19. This table comes from immunoSEQ multiplex PCR, and its TCRdb copy is limited to in-frame clones, with some not included. The sample yields a few hundred thousand clones, about 90% seen once. The sample taken for sequencing was peripheral blood. The origin of the receptors is a woman in her fifties or sixties with acute or convalescent COVID-19.

This clone was observed a handful of times. This chain joins TRBV27 and TRBJ2-3; possible D gene TRBD2, 5 bases. CDR1 is MNHEY and CDR2 is SMNVEV in the germline V gene (reference sequence). The CDR3 is made up of 16 amino acids. Trimming stripped 0 bases from V and 5 bases from J, with 15 bases between. CDR3 in amino acids: CASSLSKNARGDTQYF. The CDR3 region has the DNA TGTGCCAGCAGTTTATCGAAAAATGCCCGGGGAGATACGCAGTATTTT.

The chain has TRBV3-1 (or the pseudogene TRBV3-2) and TRBJ1-4; the D is unclear. Per germline, CDR1 LGHDT and CDR2 YNNKEL (reference sequence). V was cut by 1 base and J by 7 bases, with 7 bases left in between. The CDR3 is made up of 13 amino acids. CDR3 loop: CASSQVPGEKLFF. CDR3 coding DNA: TGTGCCAGCAGCCAAGTTCCGGGTGAAAAACTGTTTTTT.

This clone has just one count. This chain links TRBV5-1 with TRBJ1-5; D is ambiguous. V was trimmed by 4 bases and J by 2 bases, leaving 10 bases between them. Per germline, CDR1 SGHRS and CDR2 YFSETQ. The CDR3 spans 14 residues. Here the CDR3 reads CASSLSEGNQPQHF. The CDR3 DNA follows: TGCGCCAGCAGCCTCTCGGAGGGCAATCAGCCCCAGCATTTT.

The CDR3 loop is CASSIVAGGLPQYF. CDR3 bases: TGTGCCAGCAGTATCGTAGCGGGAGGGCTTCCGCAGTATTTT. The chain combines TRBV27 with TRBJ2-3, with 11 nucleotides matching TRBD2. This CDR3 comprises 14 residues. Germline V lookup: CDR1 MNHEY, CDR2 SMNVEV (reference sequence). V trimming: 5 bases; J trimming: 10 bases; junction bases outside the gene matches: 8.

This sequence joins TRBV4-3 and TRBJ2-7; 7 nucleotides match TRBD2. With 0 bases clipped from V and 5 bases from J, the junction kept 7 bases outside the gene matches. This CDR3 is 15 amino acids long. Germline V CDR1 and CDR2: LGHNA, YSLEER. The CDR3 DNA reads TGCGCCAGCAGCCAAGATCTGTGGGGGGGAGACGAGCAGTACTTC. This codes for CASSQDLWGGDEQYF.

This chain links TRBV12-3 or TRBV12-4 with TRBJ1-1; the D gene is possibly TRBD1 (6 bases). The CDR3 consists of 13 residues. With 7 bases removed from V and 5 bases from J, the gap between germline ends came to 14 bases. CDR3 DNA: TGTGCCAGCATGGTCAGCAGGGGTACTGAAGCTTTCTTT. The encoded protein is CASMVSRGTEAFF.

The V and J genes are TRBV18 and TRBJ2-7; maybe TRBD2 (6 bases). V dropped 2 bases and J dropped 3 bases, with 14 bases sitting between them. The CDR3 has 15 amino acids. Germline V gives CDR1 KGHSH, CDR2 LQKENI. CDR3 in amino acids: CASSPSRDLFYEQYF. The CDR3 nucleotides are TGTGCCAGCTCACCAAGCCGGGACTTGTTCTACGAGCAGTACTTC. Supplemented by reference TRBV18 and TRBJ2-7, the full variable domain reads NAGVMQNPRHLVRRRGQEARLRCSPMKGHSHVYWYRQLPEEGLKFMVYLQKENIIDESGMPKERFSAEFPKEGPSILRIQQVVRGDSAAYFCASSPSRDLFYEQYFGPGTRLTVT.